A single sample gave rise to the 28 T cell receptor beta chains below, sequenced in a study of OX40 agonist ivuxolimab in advanced cancers. Profiling relied on immunoSEQ multiplex PCR, and the TCRdb table lists in-frame clones only, not all of them. The data show about 98,000 clones, about 83% seen once. The sample here was CD4+ or CD8+ T cells sorted from blood, taken in a trial of the OX40 agonist ivuxolimab. Source of these receptors: an adult with an advanced solid tumor such as melanoma, head and neck, liver or kidney cancer.

This clone was counted a single time. As the CDR3 is not closed by the conserved phenylalanine or tryptophan, this likely results from a read error. It is unclear where the CDR3 begins or ends on the DNA, so no DNA is shown, and the CDR3 is as TCRdb lists it. This chain joins TRBV7-5 and TRBJ1-6; TRBD1 is taken as the D call from the table, unchecked against the DNA. TRBV7-5 is tagged as a pseudogene. The CDR3 spans 17 residues, counting both ends. CDR3 loop: CVRSLARQGLSNSPLHL.

In the case of this clone: The germline gene is not matched at one end of the junction; a read error may be the cause. The chain employs TRBV7-2 and TRBJ2-7; 7 nucleotides line up with TRBD1. Germline lookup yields CDR1 SGHTA and CDR2 FQGNSA. The CDR3 contains 15 residues. Here the CDR3 DNA reads TGTGCCAGCAGTTATAGACAGGGAGTCTCCCACGAGCAGTACTTC. This translates into CASSYRQGVSHEQYF.

V and J are TRBV6-1 and TRBJ2-3; 7 bases fit TRBD1. The CDR3 contains 18 residues. Germline V gene data show CDR1 as MNHNS and CDR2 as SASEGT. V dropped 0 bases and J dropped 7; count of bases not matched to a gene: 16. The CDR3 loop reads CASSEARWEQGLGNTQYF. The CDR3 nucleotides read TGTGCCAGCAGTGAAGCTCGGTGGGAACAGGGGTTAGGAAATACGCAGTATTTT.

The chain recombines TRBV5-1 with TRBJ1-4, with D uncertain. Trimming removed 4 bases at V and 3 bases at J, with 16 bases between. CDR3 length: 16 amino acids. CDR1 SGHRS and CDR2 YFSETQ come from the germline V gene. The CDR3 here is CASSPGGDSSNEKLFF. For the CDR3, the DNA is TGCGCCAGCAGCCCCGGAGGCGATTCGTCTAATGAAAAACTGTTTTTT.

This clone is a singleton in its sample. The V call is TRBV7-3, the J call TRBJ1-2; D unclear. The V gene lost 4 bases and the J gene lost 5 bases, with 26 bases spanning the gap. The CDR3 contains 18 residues. Germline CDR1 and CDR2: SGHTA and FQGTGA. The CDR3 DNA reads TGTGCCAGCAGCTCCTCACCCACCCGTAAGGGCCTGGAGTATGGCTACACCTTC. This translates into CASSSSPTRKGLEYGYTF. Using reference TRBV7-3 and TRBJ1-2 for the parts outside the CDR3, the full variable domain is GAGVSQTPSNKVTEKGKYVELRCDPISGHTALYWYRQSLGQGPEFLIYFQGTGAADDSGLPNDRFFAVRPEGSVSTLKIQRTERGDSAVYLCASSSSPTRKGLEYGYTFGSGTRLTVV.

The CDR3 reads CASSLTGGVDTQYF. CDR3 DNA: TGTGCCAGCAGCCTCACGGGGGGAGTAGATACGCAGTATTTT. This chain links TRBV7-2 with TRBJ2-3; 7 bases are a match to TRBD2. Germline V lookup: CDR1 SGHTA, CDR2 FQGNSA. This CDR3 comprises 14 residues. The junction had 7 bases not matched to a gene; V was cut back by 5 bases and J by 5 bases. The variable domain in full, completed from reference TRBV7-2 and TRBJ2-3, reads GAGVSQSPSNKVTEKGKDVELRCDPISGHTALYWYRQSLGQGLEFLIYFQGNSAPDKSGLPSDRFSAERTGGSVSTLTIQRTQQEDSAVYLCASSLTGGVDTQYFGPGTRLTVL.

The chain combines TRBV5-1 with TRBJ2-1; D gene ambiguous. The CDR3 sequence is 13 residues long. V dropped 3 bases and J dropped 6 bases, with 10 bases sitting between them. CDR1 is SGHRS, CDR2 YFSETQ, per germline. The CDR3 sequence: CASSSGLLNEQFF. CDR3 coding DNA: TGCGCCAGCAGCTCCGGCCTTCTCAATGAGCAGTTCTTC.

The chain uses TRBV6-1 and TRBJ1-2; no clear D gene. Germline lookup yields CDR1 MNHNS and CDR2 SASEGT. This CDR3 has 13 residues. V lost 10 bases and J 1 base, leaving 13 bases between the germline ends. Here the CDR3 DNA reads TGTGCCATGTCTGCTGGGCTTAACTATGGCTACACCTTC. Amino acids: CAMSAGLNYGYTF.

V gene TRBV7-9 combines with J gene TRBJ2-1, with 10 bases fitting TRBD2. CDR1 SEHNR and CDR2 FQNEAQ come from the germline V gene (reference sequence). The CDR3 is 15 residues long. The J segment lost 5 bases and the V segment lost 3 bases, leaving 4 bases of the junction unmatched. CDR3: CASSFTSGAHNEQFF. CDR3 bases: TGTGCCAGCAGCTTCACTAGCGGGGCCCACAATGAGCAGTTCTTC.

CDR3 DNA sequence: TGCAGCGTTGTCCCTGACTGGGCGGGGGGGCGAGAGCAGTACTTC. This codes for CSVVPDWAGGREQYF. The chain combines TRBV29-1 with TRBJ2-7, with 9 bases aligning to TRBD2. CDR3 size: 15 residues. Germline assignment: CDR1 SQVTM and CDR2 ANQGSEA. V was clipped by 4 bases and J by 7 bases; unmatched bases: 14.

The chain links TRBV7-8 to TRBJ1-2, with 9 nucleotides matching TRBD1. Germline assignment: CDR1 SGHVS and CDR2 FQNEAQ. The CDR3 covers 15 residues. V shed 5 bases, J shed 7 bases, and the junction held 11 bases outside the gene matches. This CDR3 reads CASSPRTGGGSGYTF. The DNA for the CDR3 is TGTGCCAGCAGCCCCCGAACAGGGGGCGGGAGTGGCTACACCTTC. Full variable domain (remainder filled in from reference TRBV7-8 and TRBJ1-2): GAGVSQSPRYKVAKRGQDVALRCDPISGHVSLFWYQQALGQGPEFLTYFQNEAQLDKSGLPSDRFFAERPEGSVSTLKIQRTQQEDSAVYLCASSPRTGGGSGYTFGSGTRLTVV.

The chain carries TRBV18 and TRBJ2-7, with TRBD1 matching over 10 bases. CDR1 is KGHSH, CDR2 LQKENI, per germline. V lost 6 bases, J lost 5 bases, and 7 bases stayed unmatched. The CDR3 contains 14 residues. The CDR3 protein is CASSQGQGGDEQYF. CDR3 nucleotides: TGTGCCAGCTCTCAAGGACAGGGGGGCGACGAGCAGTACTTC.

CDR3 protein: CASRPGGSTYEQYF. CDR3 sequence (DNA): TGTGCCAGCAGACCGGGGGGTAGTACCTACGAGCAGTACTTC. V is TRBV6-5 and J is TRBJ2-7; TRBD2 agrees at 7 bases. Trimming removed 6 bases from V and 2 bases from J; junction bases left unmatched: 7. Germline V gene data show CDR1 as MNHEY and CDR2 as SVGAGI. This CDR3 spans 14 amino acids.

The genes are TRBV7-2 and TRBJ1-3; possible D gene TRBD1, 6 bases. The CDR3 totals 16 residues. Trimming stripped 3 bases from V and 0 bases from J, with 12 bases between. The germline gives CDR1 SGHTA, CDR2 FQGNSA. The CDR3: CASSFPGGFSGNTIYF. CDR3 bases: TGTGCCAGCAGCTTCCCGGGGGGCTTCTCTGGAAACACCATATATTTT.

This rearrangement joins TRBV10-1 to TRBJ2-5; D possibly corresponds to TRBD1 (6 bases). There are 15 residues in the CDR3. In germline, CDR1 is WNHNN, CDR2 SYGVQD (reference sequence). V dropped 0 bases and J dropped 2 bases, with 10 bases sitting between them. The CDR3 spells CASSESVTGQETQYF. The CDR3, as DNA: TGCGCCAGCAGTGAGTCGGTGACAGGACAAGAGACCCAGTACTTC.

This clone has ten or more counts. CDR3 in DNA: TGCGCCAGCAGCCGATCCCCCGGGACAGGGACCGTGGCCGAGCAGTACTTC. The encoded protein is CASSRSPGTGTVAEQYF. The rearrangement joins TRBV5-1 to TRBJ2-7; 9 nucleotides align to TRBD1. Trimming at V came to 4 bases and at J to 6 bases, leaving 17 bases not matched to a gene. There are 17 residues in the CDR3. Looked up from germline, CDR1 is SGHRS and CDR2 is YFSETQ.

The V and J genes are TRBV5-6 and TRBJ2-3; weak D call: TRBD1 (5 bases). The CDR3 has 14 amino acids. CDR1 is SGHDT and CDR2 is YYEEEE in the germline V gene. Trimming pared 3 bases from V and 1 base from J, leaving 9 bases between. In nucleotides, the CDR3 is TGTGCCAGCAGCTGGGGCCGGGGCACAGATACGCAGTATTTT. Translating gives CASSWGRGTDTQYF.

V usage is TRBV27 and J usage is TRBJ1-6; D remains ambiguous. Trimming took off 0 bases at V and 0 bases at J, with 12 bases between the two ends. This CDR3 is 18 amino acids long. Germline V gene sequence: CDR1 MNHEY, CDR2 SMNVEV (reference sequence). This CDR3 reads CASSLSVGFRSYNSPLHF. For the CDR3, the DNA is TGTGCCAGCAGTTTATCGGTCGGATTCCGCTCCTATAATTCACCCCTCCACTTT.

The rearrangement links TRBV5-1 to TRBJ2-5; D gene unclear. The CDR3 totals 11 residues. Per the germline V gene, CDR1 is SGHRS and CDR2 is YFSETQ. Deletions cut 4 bases from V and 5 bases from J, with 6 bases between. CDR3 in amino acids: CASSPGETQYF. DNA of the CDR3: TGCGCCAGCAGCCCCGGGGAGACCCAGTACTTC.

The rearrangement uses TRBV6-6 and TRBJ1-5; possibly TRBD1 for D (5 bases). V lost 8 bases and J 7 bases, leaving 12 bases between the germline ends. This CDR3 is 12 amino acids long. Germline V lookup: CDR1 MNHNY, CDR2 SVGAGI (reference sequence). The CDR3 DNA reads TGTGCCAGCCTCCGACAGCAACAGCCCCAGCATTTT. It is translated as CASLRQQQPQHF.

The CDR3 DNA is TGTGCCAGCAGTTTACTCGGGGACAGTCCCTACGAGCAGTACTTC. It encodes CASSLLGDSPYEQYF. The chain carries TRBV28 and TRBJ2-7, with 7 bases lining up with TRBD1. The CDR3 length is 15 residues. The germline gives CDR1 MDHEN, CDR2 SYDVKM. V lost 2 bases and J lost 2; bases outside the gene matches: 6. Drawing the rest from reference TRBV28 and TRBJ2-7, the complete variable domain is DVKVTQSSRYLVKRTGEKVFLECVQDMDHENMFWYRQDPGLGLRLIYFSYDVKMKEKGDIPEGYSVSREKKERFSLILESASTNQTSMYLCASSLLGDSPYEQYFGPGTRLTVT.

The chain has TRBV6-1 and TRBJ2-3; D might be TRBD2 (6 bases). The CDR3 is 15 amino acids. Germline CDR1 reads MNHNS; CDR2 reads SASEGT. The ends were cut back, 1 base at V and 4 bases at J, with 12 bases in the middle. The CDR3 reads CASSEVGGAADTQYF. The DNA for the CDR3 is TGTGCCAGCAGTGAAGTGGGGGGAGCCGCAGATACGCAGTATTTT.

The rearrangement uses TRBV18 and TRBJ2-1; no firm D call. The V gene's germline CDR1 is KGHSH and CDR2 LQKENI. The CDR3 has 15 amino acids. The V gene lost 3 bases and the J gene lost 7 bases, with 16 bases spanning the gap. The CDR3 DNA sequence: TGTGCCAGCTCACCCCTATCTACGGCCAGGAATGAGCAGTTCTTC. This gives the protein CASSPLSTARNEQFF.

Remarks on this clone: This likely comes from a read error, as the CDR3 has no conserved phenylalanine or tryptophan at its end. The chain carries TRBV6-1 and TRBJ1-6, with no clear D. The V end was cut by 2 bases, the J end by 4 bases, with 12 bases between. The germline V gene encodes CDR1 MNHNS and CDR2 SASEGT. The CDR3 extends over 16 amino acids. CDR3 in DNA: TGTGCCAGCAGTGAAATGGCAGTGATGTATAATTCACCCCTCCACCTT. It encodes CASSEMAVMYNSPLHL.

This clone was picked up one time. The rearrangement uses TRBV14 and TRBJ1-4; maybe TRBD1 (5 bases). The V end lost 3 bases, the J end lost 7 bases, and 18 bases lay between the germline ends. CDR1 and CDR2 from the germline V gene are SGHDN and FVKESK. The CDR3 runs to 16 residues. CDR3 bases: TGTGCCAGCAGCCAGTCCCTCGGGGGTTGGGGTGAAAAACTGTTTTTT. Translating it yields CASSQSLGGWGEKLFF.

This clone was seen just once. The chain uses TRBV7-9 and TRBJ1-1; D ambiguous. CDR1 and CDR2 (germline): SEHNR, FQNEAQ (reference sequence). V was trimmed by 5 bases and J by 0 bases, leaving 13 bases between them. The CDR3 loop spans 15 amino acids. CDR3 region: CASSAKGGVNTEAFF. The CDR3 nucleotides are TGTGCCAGCAGCGCCAAGGGCGGTGTGAACACTGAAGCTTTCTTT.

The chain is built from TRBV7-8 and TRBJ1-1; D is unclear. CDR1 and CDR2 from the germline V gene are SGHVS and FQNEAQ. The ends were cut back, 1 base at V and 0 bases at J, with 9 bases in the middle. The CDR3 spans 15 residues. This CDR3 is CASSLELLVNTEAFF. Written as DNA, the CDR3 is TGTGCCAGCAGCTTAGAGCTGCTCGTGAACACTGAAGCTTTCTTT.

The genes are TRBV5-4 and TRBJ1-6, with unresolved D. Germline CDR1 SGHNT, CDR2 YYREEE (reference sequence). The CDR3 runs 14 residues. V lost 2 bases to trimming and J lost 12 bases, with 15 bases between them. The CDR3 coding sequence is TGTGCCAGCAGCTTCCCAGGAGAAAAGAAACCCCTCCACTTT. Translated: CASSFPGEKKPLHF. Drawing the rest from reference TRBV5-4 and TRBJ1-6, the complete variable domain is ETGVTQSPTHLIKTRGQQVTLRCSSQSGHNTVSWYQQALGQGPQFIFQYYREEENGRGNFPPRFSGLQFPNYSSELNVNALELDDSALYLCASSFPGEKKPLHFGNGTRLTVT.